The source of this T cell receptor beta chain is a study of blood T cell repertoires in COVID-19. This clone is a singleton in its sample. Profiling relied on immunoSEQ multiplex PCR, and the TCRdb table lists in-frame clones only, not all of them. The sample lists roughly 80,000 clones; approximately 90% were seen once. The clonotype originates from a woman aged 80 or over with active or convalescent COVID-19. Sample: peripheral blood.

In DNA form, the CDR3 reads TGTGCCAGCAGCCCCGGGGACAATCAGCCCCAGCATTTT. Amino acid sequence: CASSPGDNQPQHF. This chain links TRBV5-6 with TRBJ1-5, with D unresolved. V lost 4 bases and J lost 3, with 8 bases in between. In germline, CDR1 is SGHDT, CDR2 YYEEEE. This CDR3 is built from 13 residues. The whole variable domain, filled in from reference TRBV5-6 and TRBJ1-5, reads DAGVTQSPTHLIKTRGQQVTLRCSPKSGHDTVSWYQQALGQGPQFIFQYYEEEERQRGNFPDRFSGHQFPNYSSELNVNALLLGDSALYLCASSPGDNQPQHFGDGTRLSIL.